This T cell receptor beta chain originates from a study of technical replicates of blood from a few donors. This CDR3 has 13 residues. The V end lost 1 base, the J end lost 2 bases, and 5 bases lay between the germline ends. The germline CDR1 and CDR2 sequences are SGHVS and FNYEAQ. TCRdb keeps only in-frame clones here, not all; method: immunoSEQ multiplex PCR. Altogether approximately 74,000 clones are present, around nine tenths being singletons, with the ten largest covering roughly 4.8%. This clonotype originated in a human donor in good health. Some clones in this sample may be carry-over from other donors' samples. Sample: PBMCs. The J gene is TRBJ1-1, the V gene TRBV7-6, with no clear D. CDR3 protein: CASSLGANTEAFF. CDR3 coding DNA: TGTGCCAGCAGCTTAGGGGCCAACACTGAAGCTTTCTTT.